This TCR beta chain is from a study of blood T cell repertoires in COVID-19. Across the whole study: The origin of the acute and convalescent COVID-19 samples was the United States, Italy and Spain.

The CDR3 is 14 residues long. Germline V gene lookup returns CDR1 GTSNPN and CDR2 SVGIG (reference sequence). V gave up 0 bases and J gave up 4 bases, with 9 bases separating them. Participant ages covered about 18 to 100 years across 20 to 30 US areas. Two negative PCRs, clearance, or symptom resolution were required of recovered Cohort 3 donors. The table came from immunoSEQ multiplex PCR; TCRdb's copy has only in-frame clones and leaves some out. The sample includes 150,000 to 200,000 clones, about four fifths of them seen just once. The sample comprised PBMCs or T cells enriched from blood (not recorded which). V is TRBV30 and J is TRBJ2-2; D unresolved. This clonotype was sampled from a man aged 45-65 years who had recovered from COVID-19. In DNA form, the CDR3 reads TGTGCCTGGAGTGTATATGGCCTCACCGGGGAGCTGTTTTTT. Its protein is CAWSVYGLTGELFF.